The 14 T cell receptor beta chains presented below share a single source sample, sequenced in a study of CD8 T cells in Susac syndrome. Reverse transcription of roughly 0.45 to 1 ug RNA used random hexamers. TCRdb processed the immunoSEQ multiplex PCR reads anew with MiXCR; each CDR3 protein has one entry. The sample has about 100,000 distinct CDR3 sequences; 95% are singletons. Source material: CD8+ T cells from PBMCs. All receptors derive from a human donor with Susac syndrome.

The rearrangement joins TRBV27 to TRBJ1-2; tentatively, D is TRBD1 (5 bases). The germline V gene has CDR1 MNHEY and CDR2 SMNVEV (reference sequence). The CDR3 spans 13 residues. The V end lost 4 bases, the J end lost 8 bases, and 14 bases lay between the germline ends. The CDR3 reads CASSSWGLRGYTF. The CDR3 nucleotides read TGTGCCAGCAGTTCCTGGGGCCTACGAGGCTACACCTTC.

CDR3 nucleotide sequence: TGTGCCAGCAGCAAGTCCTATTTACAAATCTCTGGAAACACCATATATTTT. Protein: CASSKSYLQISGNTIYF. The rearrangement joins TRBV6-1 to TRBJ1-3; D is ambiguous. In germline, CDR1 is MNHNS, CDR2 SASEGT. This CDR3 has 17 residues. V gave up 6 bases and J gave up 0 bases, with 18 bases separating them.

V and J are TRBV3-1 and TRBJ2-3; no definite D call. CDR1 and CDR2 from the germline V gene are LGHDT and YNNKEL (reference sequence). CDR3 length: 12 residues. Trimming cost V 2 bases and J 3 bases, with 3 bases left between them. CDR3: CASSQMTDTQYF. As DNA, the CDR3 is TGTGCCAGCAGCCAAATGACAGATACGCAGTATTTT.

The chain uses TRBV5-1 and TRBJ1-1; D perhaps matches TRBD1 (5 bases). V lost 3 bases to trimming and J lost 1 base, with 10 bases between them. From germline, CDR1 is SGHRS and CDR2 YFSETQ. The CDR3 covers 14 residues. The CDR3: CASSSQGRNTEAFF. CDR3 sequence (DNA): TGCGCCAGCAGCTCCCAGGGTCGGAACACTGAAGCTTTCTTT.

The J gene is TRBJ1-2, the V gene TRBV7-2; possibly TRBD1 for D (5 bases). V lost 2 bases and J lost 10, with 17 bases in between. This CDR3 has 14 amino acids. Germline lookup yields CDR1 SGHTA and CDR2 FQGNSA. The CDR3 loop reads CASSLSTIDSVYTF. The CDR3 coding sequence is TGTGCCAGCAGCTTATCCACCATAGACAGCGTCTACACCTTC. Together with reference TRBV7-2 and TRBJ1-2, the CDR3 gives the full variable domain: GAGVSQSPSNKVTEKGKDVELRCDPISGHTALYWYRQSLGQGLEFLIYFQGNSAPDKSGLPSDRFSAERTGGSVSTLTIQRTQQEDSAVYLCASSLSTIDSVYTFGSGTRLTVV.

V is TRBV7-3 and J is TRBJ2-1; D is perhaps TRBD2 (6 bases). Germline V lookup: CDR1 SGHTA, CDR2 FQGTGA. The CDR3 runs 18 residues. V lost 4 bases to trimming and J lost 4 bases, with 23 bases between them. CDR3 nucleotides: TGTGCCAGCAGCTCAAGACCGGCGGGACCTGCAGATTACAATGAGCAGTTCTTC. Encoded protein: CASSSRPAGPADYNEQFF.

This rearrangement joins TRBV4-1 to TRBJ1-1, with D unclear. Per the germline V gene, CDR1 is MGHRA and CDR2 is YSYEKL. This CDR3 has 17 residues. V lost 0 bases to trimming and J lost 0 bases, with 14 bases between them. The CDR3 DNA reads TGCGCCAGCAGCCAAGATCGGGCCCGAGGACTGAACACTGAAGCTTTCTTT. It is translated as CASSQDRARGLNTEAFF.

The gene calls are TRBV6-5 and TRBJ2-1; 7 bases agree with TRBD2. The germline gives CDR1 MNHEY, CDR2 SVGAGI. Unmatched junction bases numbered 9, after V lost 0 bases and J lost 13 bases. CDR3 length equals 14 residues. Written as DNA, the CDR3 is TGTGCCAGCAGTTACTCGAGGACTAGTATCGGTCAGTTCTTC. Translated, it gives CASSYSRTSIGQFF.

The rearrangement links TRBV2 to TRBJ2-3; D unclear. The germline gives CDR1 SNHLY, CDR2 FYNNEI. Trimming cost V 5 bases and J 1 base, with 4 bases left between them. The CDR3 is 12 amino acids. CDR3 DNA sequence: TGTGCCAGCAGTCCGGGCACAGATACGCAGTATTTT. As protein: CASSPGTDTQYF.

The chain carries TRBV10-1 and TRBJ2-4; the D gene is possibly TRBD1 (6 bases). Trimming removed 4 bases from V and 8 bases from J, with 18 bases in between. The CDR3 is 15 residues long. CDR1 and CDR2 (germline): WNHNN, SYGVQD (reference sequence). The CDR3, as DNA: TGCGCCAGCAGTGTTGTTGGGGGCAACCCGGACATTCAGTACTTC. This translates into CASSVVGGNPDIQYF.

V usage is TRBV27 and J usage is TRBJ1-2, with D hard to call. Germline V gives CDR1 MNHEY, CDR2 SMNVEV (reference sequence). This CDR3 has 15 amino acids. V was shortened by 6 bases and J by 3 bases, with 17 bases between the two germline ends. CDR3 in DNA: TGTGCCAGCAGGACCTTGACCGCAGCCTACTATGGCTACACCTTC. Its protein is CASRTLTAAYYGYTF.

The table lists this clonotype with a count of one. The chain joins TRBV6-5 to TRBJ2-6; D gene unclear. V lost 0 bases and J lost 4, with 13 bases in between. This CDR3 is built from 17 residues. Germline V CDR1 and CDR2: MNHEY, SVGAGI. The CDR3 coding sequence is TGTGCCAGCAGTTACTCGTTGCGGATCTCCGGGGCCAACGTCCTGACTTTC. The encoded protein is CASSYSLRISGANVLTF.

The chain employs TRBV3-1 and TRBJ1-1; no firm D call. CDR1 is LGHDT, CDR2 YNNKEL, per germline (reference sequence). Trimming took off 11 bases at V and 0 bases at J, with 16 bases between the two ends. The CDR3 extends over 14 amino acids. The CDR3 protein is CAYLRPSLNTEAFF. For the CDR3, the DNA is TGTGCCTACTTGCGTCCCTCCTTGAACACTGAAGCTTTCTTT. Full variable domain (remainder filled in from reference TRBV3-1 and TRBJ1-1): DTAVSQTPKYLVTQMGNDKSIKCEQNLGHDTMYWYKQDSKKFLKIMFSYNNKELIINETVPNRFSPKSPDKAHLNLHINSLELGDSAVYFCAYLRPSLNTEAFFGQGTRLTVV.

This sequence joins TRBV6-2 or TRBV6-3 and TRBJ2-2, with D unclear. Germline lookup yields CDR1 MNHEY and CDR2 SVGEGT. The V gene lost 6 bases and the J gene lost 4 bases, with 12 bases spanning the gap. The CDR3 runs to 14 residues. The CDR3 coding sequence is TGTGCCAGCAGAACTCAAATGATCACCGGGGAGCTGTTTTTT. Translation gives CASRTQMITGELFF.